This T cell receptor (beta chain) comes out of a study of T cell changes during pregnancy in multiple sclerosis. Profiling relied on immunoSEQ multiplex PCR, and the TCRdb table lists in-frame clones only, not all of them. This table holds approximately 70,000 clones, approximately 92% found once. This CDR3 contains 16 residues. After removal of 0 bases from V and 4 bases from J, the junction contained 9 bases not matched to a gene. CDR1 SGDLS and CDR2 YYNGEE come from the germline V gene. This TCR was recovered from a female donor with multiple sclerosis, enrolled in a pregnancy study. The sequencing used peripheral blood, collected in the third trimester of pregnancy. The rearrangement links TRBV9 to TRBJ1-2, with 7 positions matching TRBD1. CDR3 nucleotide sequence: TGTGCCAGCAGCGTAGGGGGGGACAGCGTCATCTATGGCTACACCTTC. Protein: CASSVGGDSVIYGYTF.